This T cell receptor (beta chain) was retrieved from a study of shared clonotypes between healthy human individuals. Broader study findings: Across subsets, estimated richness was generally greater for naive than for memory populations.

V lost 7 bases, J lost 0 bases, and 15 bases stayed unmatched. The CDR3 is made up of 18 amino acids. CDR1 is SQVTM, CDR2 ANQGSEA, per germline. Notes on this clone: Antigen unknown.

The healthy adult donors were HIV-negative and reported no recent acute infections or vaccinations. The data were produced by immunoSEQ multiplex PCR, yet TCRdb's version contains in-frame clones alone and is incomplete. The repertoire holds roughly 2 million clones, approximately 95% seen once, with 0.13% in the top ten. The sequence was obtained from a young man in good health. Sample: naive CD4+ T cells sorted from blood. Sample subset: CD45RA+ positively selected. V is TRBV29-1 and J is TRBJ2-2; the match to TRBD2 covers 9 bases. In DNA form, the CDR3 reads TGCAGCGCGGCCGGGACTAGCCTGACGTTCGCGAACACCGGGGAGCTGTTTTTT. It yields the protein CSAAGTSLTFANTGELFF.